This TCR beta chain derives from a study of PD-1 blockade in mismatch repair-deficient tumors. Time point specified: roughly 10-day in vitro stimulation with candidate neoantigen peptide 5. Every patient had mismatch repair deficiency by PCR or immunohistochemistry. Under ten ELISpot-reactive neoantigen peptides each drove an approximately 10-day in vitro stimulation. Clone fold changes were calculated against an identical culture without peptide. Study-level points and caveats: After pembrolizumab, tumor-resident clones rose rapidly, then generally contracted before radiologic responses.

Assay used: immunoSEQ multiplex PCR; TCRdb lists only in-frame clones, some missing. The sample shows around 14,000 clones, 70% to 85% of them seen only once. As for this clone: Its antigen is unknown.

This TCR came from an adult with mismatch repair-deficient cancer. Sequenced here: cells cultured in vitro, sampled from a patient treated with pembrolizumab.

The CDR3 loop reads CASSLSAGGTPYEQYF. In DNA, the CDR3 is TGTGCCAGCAGCCTCTCAGCGGGAGGGACCCCCTACGAGCAGTACTTC. The J gene is TRBJ2-7, the V gene TRBV11-3; 10 positions match TRBD2. CDR1 and CDR2 (germline): SGHNT, YENEEA. CDR3 length: 16 amino acids. Trimming removed 5 bases from V and 2 bases from J; junction bases left unmatched: 9.